Listed here are 16 T cell receptor beta chains from one sample, sequenced in a study of T cell responses to AZD1222 COVID-19 vaccine. This table comes from immunoSEQ multiplex PCR, and its TCRdb copy is limited to in-frame clones, with some not included. The table records some 150,000 clones, about nine tenths of them present only once. The starting material was peripheral blood, obtained on day 0 of AZD1222 vaccination. All receptors derive from an adult in good health.

The chain links TRBV11-2 to TRBJ1-1, with unresolved D. This CDR3 comprises 12 residues. Germline V gene sequence: CDR1 SGHAT, CDR2 FQNNGV. Trimming stripped 5 bases from V and 11 bases from J, with 15 bases between. The CDR3 DNA follows: TGTGCCAGCAGCCCCCAGCTAACTGTGGCTTTCTTT. The encoded protein is CASSPQLTVAFF.

There are a few counts of this clone. V and J are TRBV6-5 and TRBJ1-5; maybe TRBD1 (5 bases). Trimming shortened V by 4 bases and J by 7 bases, and 14 bases separated the two germline ends. Germline V gene data show CDR1 as MNHEY and CDR2 as SVGAGI. There are 14 residues in the CDR3. CDR3 in DNA: TGTGCCAGCAGTTCCAGCCCGAGGGGCCAGCCCCAGCATTTT. Encoded protein: CASSSSPRGQPQHF.

This chain uses TRBV27 with TRBJ2-7, with D possibly being TRBD2 (5 bases). V was clipped by 3 bases and J by 3 bases, with 15 bases between them. This CDR3 has 15 amino acids. CDR1 and CDR2 (germline): MNHEY, SMNVEV (reference sequence). The CDR3 here is CASSFLREIGYEQYF. The CDR3 bases are TGTGCCAGCAGTTTTCTCCGGGAAATTGGCTACGAGCAGTACTTC.

The chain carries TRBV12-3 or TRBV12-4 and TRBJ1-2, with a weak D call TRBD1 (6 bases). The ends were cut back, 7 bases at V and 7 bases at J, with 13 bases in the middle. There are 12 residues in the CDR3. CDR3 nucleotides: TGTGCCAGCACCTTAGGGGGTACTGGCTACACCTTC. Protein sequence: CASTLGGTGYTF.

The rearrangement uses TRBV5-4 and TRBJ1-4; TRBD1 matches at 9 bases. Per germline, CDR1 SGHNT and CDR2 YYREEE (reference sequence). V was clipped by 2 bases and J by 3 bases; unmatched bases: 2. The CDR3 contains 15 residues. Here the CDR3 reads CASSLQGAPNEKLFF. CDR3 DNA sequence: TGTGCCAGCAGCTTACAGGGGGCACCTAATGAAAAACTGTTTTTT.

The rearrangement joins TRBV4-3 to TRBJ2-2, with D hard to call. Trimming removed 4 bases from V and 5 bases from J, with 2 bases in between. CDR1 and CDR2 from the germline V gene are LGHNA and YSLEER. The CDR3 has 11 amino acids. The CDR3 region has the DNA TGCGCCAGCAGCCTTACCGGGGAGCTGTTTTTT. Its translation: CASSLTGELFF.

J is TRBJ2-1 and V is TRBV7-2; TRBD2 matches at 9 bases. Germline CDR1 reads SGHTA; CDR2 reads FQGNSA. The CDR3 length is 16 residues. The junction had 5 bases not matched to a gene; V was cut back by 5 bases and J by 0 bases. CDR3 in amino acids: CASSRLAGSSYNEQFF. For the CDR3, the DNA is TGTGCCAGCAGCCGTCTAGCGGGGTCCTCCTACAATGAGCAGTTCTTC.

This clone was recorded once. The chain joins TRBV6-4 to TRBJ1-2, with TRBD1 matching over 7 bases. Trimming at V came to 5 bases and at J to 4 bases, leaving 4 bases not matched to a gene. This CDR3 comprises 13 residues. In germline, CDR1 is MRHNA, CDR2 SNTAGT. The CDR3 sequence is CASSRDSRYGYTF. Written as DNA, the CDR3 is TGTGCCAGCAGTCGGGACAGCCGCTATGGCTACACCTTC.

DNA for the CDR3: TGTGCCAGCAGCCAAGTGTACGGGCGCGGGGGCACAGATACGCAGTATTTT. Translated: CASSQVYGRGGTDTQYF. This chain connects TRBV14 to TRBJ2-3; a weak D match, TRBD2 (6 bases). Trimming took 1 base from V and 1 from J, leaving 15 bases between them. This CDR3 has 17 amino acids. Germline V gene sequence: CDR1 SGHDN, CDR2 FVKESK.

CDR3 DNA: TGTGCCAGCAGTTACTCCGGGAACGACGAGCAGTACTTC. Translating gives CASSYSGNDEQYF. V and J are TRBV6-6 and TRBJ2-7; weak D call: TRBD2 (5 bases). CDR1 is MNHNY and CDR2 is SVGAGI in the germline V gene (reference sequence). There are 13 residues in the CDR3. The germline V and J ends were trimmed by 0 bases and 5 bases, with 8 bases remaining between them.

The chain links TRBV5-5 to TRBJ1-2, with 9 nucleotides matching TRBD1. With 7 bases clipped from V and 3 bases from J, the junction kept 4 bases outside the gene matches. Germline loops: CDR1 SGHKS, CDR2 YYEKEE (reference sequence). The length of the CDR3 is 13 residues. The CDR3 sequence: CASGTGSDYGYTF. CDR3 nucleotides: TGTGCCAGCGGGACAGGGAGCGACTATGGCTACACCTTC.

This sequence joins TRBV19 and TRBJ1-5; weak D call: TRBD1 (5 bases). The V end was cut by 5 bases, the J end by 2 bases, with 13 bases between. The germline V gene encodes CDR1 LNHDA and CDR2 SQIVND (reference sequence). This CDR3 is built from 15 residues. In DNA, the CDR3 is TGTGCCAGTAGTCTCCGGGGCGCGGGCAATCAGCCCCAGCATTTT. This sequence encodes CASSLRGAGNQPQHF.

The J gene is TRBJ1-4, the V gene TRBV3-1 (or the pseudogene TRBV3-2); tentatively, D is TRBD1 (6 bases). Germline CDR1 reads LGHDT; CDR2 reads YNNKEL (reference sequence). Trimming pared 8 bases from V and 8 bases from J, leaving 15 bases between. This CDR3 region has 13 residues. CDR3 in amino acids: CASASGVGEKLFF. In DNA, the CDR3 is TGTGCCAGCGCTTCAGGGGTGGGGGAAAAACTGTTTTTT.

The J gene is TRBJ1-1, the V gene TRBV6-1, with D perhaps matching TRBD1 (5 bases). CDR1 MNHNS and CDR2 SASEGT come from the germline V gene. V lost 2 bases, J lost 11 bases, and 21 bases lay in between. This CDR3 has 15 amino acids. CDR3 loop: CASSERQLGNLWAFF. In DNA form, the CDR3 reads TGTGCCAGCAGTGAAAGACAGCTGGGGAATTTATGGGCTTTCTTT.

This chain connects TRBV7-9 to TRBJ1-1; D remains ambiguous. Germline assignment: CDR1 SEHNR and CDR2 FQNEAQ (reference sequence). This CDR3 has 14 amino acids. The germline V and J ends were trimmed by 1 base and 10 bases, with 16 bases remaining between them. Here the CDR3 reads CASSLVLRGAGAFF. The CDR3 DNA follows: TGTGCCAGCAGCTTAGTTCTTCGTGGCGCGGGAGCTTTCTTT.

The rearrangement uses TRBV3-1 (or the pseudogene TRBV3-2) and TRBJ2-7, with D tentatively TRBD2 (6 bases). Germline V CDR1 and CDR2: LGHDT, YNNKEL (reference sequence). V lost 4 bases and J 2 bases, leaving 15 bases between the germline ends. The CDR3 is 15 residues long. Here the CDR3 reads CASSPRGRTPYEQYF. The CDR3 nucleotides are TGTGCCAGCAGCCCCCGGGGGAGGACACCCTACGAGCAGTACTTC.